This T cell receptor beta chain was captured in a study of blood T cells in healthy people across ages (dated by TCRdb to about 2015). Context from the whole study: Template switching captured roughly one uniquely barcoded TCR beta cDNA molecule per two T cells in model experiments. Using deep sequencing normalized with unique cDNA molecular identifiers, the study measured how TCR beta repertoire diversity changes with age. Four age groups were formed from the donors: young (average roughly 16 years), middle-aged (more than 35), aged (about 68) and long-lived (more than 75). The study analyzed two additional independent replicas of 1 million unique cDNA reads from the same blood draw for two donors, one aged 18 to 30 and one aged 80 or older.

The donors were 40 or so Caucasian individuals from Russia, aged about 6 to 95 years, who were systemically healthy. Each donor gave 8 to 10 milliliters of peripheral blood, drawn into EDTA-treated Vacutainer tubes. PBMCs were isolated by Ficoll-Paque density-gradient centrifugation, with at least 6.5 million obtained per sample. Total RNA was extracted from PBMCs with Trizol reagent, with at least 6 micrograms obtained per sample. For every donor, an aliquot of PBMCs went through flow cytometry to measure the percentages of naive CD45RAhigh/CD27high T cells. Libraries came from 5' RACE. These reads were obtained on an Illumina HiSeq 2500. A second PCR of about 7 to 12 cycles was performed with a sample-barcoded 5' primer and a J-beta primer mix. A template-switch 5' adaptor carrying 12 random nucleotides introduced a unique molecular identifier onto each TCR beta cDNA molecule. At least 2.5 million CDR3-containing paired-end reads were obtained from each sample. First-strand cDNA synthesis was performed from all RNA using the Mint cDNA synthesis kit, with priming by a TRBC-specific oligonucleotide. Following uracil-DNA glycosylase treatment, a first 18-cycle PCR with universal primers M1SS and BC2_uni_R was performed on all cDNA. The published analysis was carried out like this. Each sample was normalized by randomly selecting 1 million high-quality reads, each carrying a distinct molecular identifier. Instead of being binned into consensus sequences, reads that shared molecular identifiers were thrown out. MiTCR, with a Q25 quality threshold and the strictest error-elimination algorithm, was used for CDR3 identification, clonotype clustering and error correction. Lower-bound total TCR beta diversity was estimated with a nonparametric unseen species model using Euler transformation. TCRdb reprocessing: public reads trimmed at Q25 with fastp, clones called with MiXCR, in-frame beta chains kept. Each CDR3 protein gets just one entry, which takes the most common genes and DNA from the rows behind it. The V and J calls shown here were made by TCRdb, not taken from the authors' results. The sample contains about 800,000 distinct CDR3 sequences, approximately 25% of them found a single time. The ten largest make up roughly 3.8% of the sample.

CDR1 is given as SQVTM and CDR2 as ANQGSEA, both from the germline V gene. Ends trimmed: V by 3 bases, J by 7 bases; bases unmatched to a gene: 5. The CDR3 goes from the cysteine to the phenylalanine over 13 residues. CDR3 DNA only is kept here, 39 bases in frame from base 1. This clonotype was found many times. Its antigen target is currently unknown. Per-base quality was not reported, and no clone a single base away is much larger than it. Overall study results and their limits: Observed TCR beta diversity per million T cells fell roughly linearly with age, and a significant reduction was already apparent by age around 40. The percentage of naive T cells measured by flow cytometry correlated strongly with observed TCR beta diversity. The CMV infection status of donors was not known, potentially confounding age-related changes in expanded clonotypes. Estimates of total diversity from one million sequenced T cells were regarded as lower bounds and underestimates. Compared with the aged group, the long-lived group had more naive CD4+ T cells, fewer expanded clones and increased TCR diversity, suggesting age selection. Bulk unsorted PBMC profiling prevented conclusive comparison of naive and antigen-experienced compartments.

The same data also contributed to another study, on T cells of mothers and their children. Reported in the second study: Nine systemically healthy Caucasian individuals served as donors, namely three mothers together with their six children. cDNA synthesis used all of the extracted RNA, with 1.5 ug of RNA in each 15 ul reaction. In the second PCR, sample barcodes and 2-4 random nucleotides were introduced via the M1S primer. More than 8.5 million TCR beta CDR3 reads were obtained from each mother, and some 3 million reads were obtained from each child. Thymic selection shapes the output of TCR recombination in a similar way in related and unrelated pairs, and inherited differences have a minor effect. Related mother-child pairs always showed normalized repertoire overlap that was slightly higher than in unrelated mother-child pairs, though the difference was never significant. Persistent microchimeric T cell clones were not detected, at a sensitivity of approximately 98 clones per million clonotypes. The study used deep NGS to compare TCR beta repertoires of mothers and children, seeking features distinguishing related mother-child pairs from unrelated individuals. Mothers averaged roughly 40 +/- 4 years of age and children averaged approximately 11 +/- 4 years. After adapter ligation was performed with NEBNext reagents, the libraries were sequenced on an Illumina HiSeq 2000 with 100+100 nt paired-end reads. To avoid cross-contamination, the mother libraries and the child libraries were prepared a month apart and sequenced in separate runs. For each donor, between about 500,000 and 2,200,000 distinct TCR beta clonotypes were identified. Naive TCR beta clonotypes were estimated from low-frequency clonotypes matched to each donor's FACS-determined naive share, without sorting.

The chain is encoded by TRBV29-1 joined to TRBJ2-4; TRBD1 lines up with 8 middle nucleotides. The sequenced sample was blood. The receptor was derived from a boy aged 5-17 years in good health. The CDR3 reads as follows: CSVDTGGSNIQYF. The DNA is as follows: TGCAGCGTTGATACAGGGGGATCGAACATTCAGTACTTC.